This TCR beta chain appears in the sequencing data of a study of T cell repertoires in ileal Crohn's disease. The overall study: Postoperative therapy was given to about half: roughly twelve thiopurines, 18 anti-TNF agents.

As regards this clone: The antigen is not known.

General study points: Clonality above 26.8% at surgery always came with endoscopic recurrence. Sorted CD8 T cells held more high-frequency clones than CD4.

TCRdb's table, derived via immunoSEQ multiplex PCR, lists solely in-frame clones and lacks some. In the table there are 8,000 to 9,500 clones, roughly four fifths of which are singletons. V dropped 4 bases and J dropped 8 bases, with 23 bases sitting between them. Germline V gene lookup returns CDR1 MNHEY and CDR2 SVGAGI. CDR3 length: 16 amino acids. The source is an adult with Crohn's disease. Source material: ileal tissue. The chain combines TRBV6-5 with TRBJ1-2, with D maybe TRBD1 (5 bases). The CDR3 loop is CASSFTGTGTSKGYTF. In DNA, the CDR3 is TGTGCCAGCAGTTTCACCGGGACCGGGACTAGTAAAGGCTACACCTTC.